The source of this T cell receptor (beta chain) is a study of cytomegalovirus exposure and HLA in healthy donors. Note on this clone: Its specificity is unknown.

The PCR employed 60 Vbeta primers together with 13 Jbeta primers. Profiled with immunoSEQ multiplex PCR; TCRdb holds only in-frame clones, not every one. Of about 100,000 clones detected, about 72% appear once; the ten largest clones hold about 2.5%. Study findings and constraints: The study flagged around 160 TCR beta chains as cytomegalovirus-associated. Reported results showed that the classifier diagnosed cytomegalovirus status with high specificity and sensitivity.

Germline trimming cut 5 bases from V and 6 bases from J; bases unmatched to any gene: 13. Germline values: CDR1 SGHAT, CDR2 FQNNGV. There are 15 residues in the CDR3. Sequencing was done on a sample of PBMCs. V usage is TRBV11-2 and J usage is TRBJ2-7; 7 nucleotides align to TRBD2. The clonotype was recovered from a man aged 18 to 35 in good health and CMV-seronegative. Written as DNA, the CDR3 is TGTGCCAGCAGCCCGAGCGGGACTACGGGGCTCGAGCAGTACTTC. This codes for CASSPSGTTGLEQYF. Variable domain in full (rest from reference TRBV11-2 and TRBJ2-7): EAGVAQSPRYKIIEKRQSVAFWCNPISGHATLYWYQQILGQGPKLLIQFQNNGVVDDSQLPKDRFSAERLKGVDSTLKIQPAKLEDSAVYLCASSPSGTTGLEQYFGPGTRLTVT.